These 20 T cell receptor beta chains were all obtained from the same sample, sequenced in a study of blood T cell repertoires in COVID-19. Measured with immunoSEQ multiplex PCR; TCRdb has only the in-frame clones, and not every one. The data hold tens of thousands of clones, with 70% to 90% observed a single time. The source material was peripheral blood. These receptors came from a woman in her 70s in a cohort sampled during active COVID-19.

This sequence joins TRBV28 and TRBJ1-1; 9 positions agree with TRBD1. Germline-derived CDR1 and CDR2 are MDHEN and SYDVKM. This CDR3 is built from 16 residues. The ends lost 5 bases at V and 2 bases at J; junction bases unmatched: 9. The CDR3 DNA is TGTGCCAGCAGTAATTCCGGGACAGGGAGAAACACTGAAGCTTTCTTT. It codes for CASSNSGTGRNTEAFF.

This clone was counted once. The chain combines TRBV28 with TRBJ1-2, with D perhaps TRBD1 (6 bases). This CDR3 comprises 16 residues. Between the trimmed V and J ends, which lost 7 bases and 4 bases, there was a span of 22 bases. CDR1 and CDR2 from the germline V gene are MDHEN and SYDVKM. DNA of the CDR3: TGTGCCAGCACCATAGGGGGGGCGACCAAGGGCTATGGCTACACCTTC. Protein product: CASTIGGATKGYGYTF.

The gene calls are TRBV6-1 and TRBJ2-7; 13 nucleotides line up with TRBD2. The CDR3 loop spans 16 amino acids. The germline CDR1 and CDR2 sequences are MNHNS and SASEGT. Trimming at V came to 2 bases and at J to 6 bases, leaving 7 bases not matched to a gene. CDR3 sequence (DNA): TGTGCCAGCAGTGAAAGAGGGGGGACTAGCGGGACCGAGCAGTACTTC. Translation gives CASSERGGTSGTEQYF.

The chain employs TRBV7-9 and TRBJ1-1; D might be TRBD1 (5 bases). V lost 5 bases and J 1 base, leaving 14 bases between the germline ends. The CDR3 sequence is 15 residues long. Germline CDR1 is SEHNR and CDR2 is FQNEAQ (reference sequence). The CDR3 sequence: CASSRPRRGNTEAFF. The CDR3 coding sequence is TGTGCCAGCAGCCGCCCGAGGAGGGGGAACACTGAAGCTTTCTTT.

V usage is TRBV9 and J usage is TRBJ1-4; perhaps TRBD1 as D (6 bases). Germline V gene sequence: CDR1 SGDLS, CDR2 YYNGEE. The CDR3 sequence is 15 residues long. The ends were cut back, 4 bases at V and 6 bases at J, with 16 bases in the middle. CDR3 sequence reads: CASSPLGGGHEKLFF. The DNA of the CDR3 is TGTGCCAGCAGCCCCCTGGGGGGGGGCCATGAAAAACTGTTTTTT.

This rearrangement joins TRBV9 to TRBJ2-2, with D perhaps TRBD2 (6 bases). Germline-derived CDR1 and CDR2 are SGDLS and YYNGEE. Trimming removed 0 bases at V and 4 bases at J, with 13 bases between. The CDR3 totals 16 residues. The CDR3 DNA reads TGTGCCAGCAGCGTAGAGGCAGGGAGGAGCACCGGGGAGCTGTTTTTT. Residues: CASSVEAGRSTGELFF.

In this sample, this clone turned up once. The CDR3 DNA reads as TGTGCCAGCTCACCCGGGACTAGCGGGAGCCAAGAGACCCAGTACTTC. Translation: CASSPGTSGSQETQYF. V and J are TRBV18 and TRBJ2-5; 14 bases map to TRBD2. Trimming took 3 bases from V and 1 from J; bases not matched to a gene: 1. Looked up from germline, CDR1 is KGHSH and CDR2 is LQKENI. The CDR3 length is 16 residues.

The chain employs TRBV27 and TRBJ2-7, with TRBD2 as a possible D gene (5 bases). The CDR3 consists of 14 residues. In germline, CDR1 is MNHEY, CDR2 SMNVEV (reference sequence). V was clipped by 8 bases and J by 6 bases, with 20 bases between them. The CDR3 loop reads CASRTSRRTPEQYF. The DNA for the CDR3 is TGTGCCAGCCGAACCTCCAGGAGGACCCCCGAGCAGTACTTC.

The rearrangement uses TRBV4-1 and TRBJ2-1, with TRBD2 matching over 15 bases. V gave up 4 bases and J gave up 8 bases; unmatched junction bases: 12. Germline V gene data show CDR1 as MGHRA and CDR2 as YSYEKL. The CDR3 spans 18 residues. The CDR3 spells CASSPGLAGGLVIYEQFF. CDR3 bases: TGCGCCAGCAGCCCGGGACTAGCGGGAGGCCTTGTTATCTATGAGCAGTTCTTC.

The chain has TRBV4-3 and TRBJ1-4; no clear D. This CDR3 spans 16 amino acids. The germline V gene has CDR1 LGHNA and CDR2 YSLEER. V lost 4 bases and J 0 bases, leaving 12 bases between the germline ends. The CDR3 spells CASSLLHRSTNEKLFF. The DNA of the CDR3 is TGCGCCAGCAGCCTGCTCCACCGGTCAACTAATGAAAAACTGTTTTTT.

V is TRBV28 and J is TRBJ1-2, with 10 bases lining up with TRBD1. The length of the CDR3 is 15 residues. Per germline, CDR1 MDHEN and CDR2 SYDVKM. V dropped 5 bases and J dropped 8; count of bases not matched to a gene: 11. The DNA of the CDR3 is TGTGCCAGCAGTCGACAGGGGGCACCCCAAGTGGGCTACACCTTC. It yields the protein CASSRQGAPQVGYTF.

V usage is TRBV3-1 (or the pseudogene TRBV3-2) and J usage is TRBJ2-1, with D unclear. V shed 0 bases and J shed 2 bases, with 8 bases lying between them. The length of the CDR3 is 15 residues. Germline V gives CDR1 LGHDT, CDR2 YNNKEL (reference sequence). The CDR3, as DNA: TGTGCCAGCAGCCAAGATAAACAGACCTACAATGAGCAGTTCTTC. Protein product: CASSQDKQTYNEQFF.

This rearrangement joins TRBV7-8 to TRBJ1-5, with 7 bases lining up with TRBD1. V dropped 5 bases and J dropped 5; count of bases not matched to a gene: 9. Germline-derived CDR1 and CDR2 are SGHVS and FQNEAQ. CDR3 length equals 15 residues. The CDR3 nucleotides read TGTGCCAGCAGCCCAGAGACAGGGCTCCATCAGCCCCAGCATTTT. It translates to CASSPETGLHQPQHF.

This clone came up a few times. This chain connects TRBV10-1 to TRBJ1-1; possible D gene TRBD1, 6 bases. Trimming shortened V by 4 bases and J by 0 bases, and 18 bases separated the two germline ends. Germline lookup yields CDR1 WNHNN and CDR2 SYGVQD (reference sequence). The CDR3 length is 17 residues. The CDR3 bases are TGCGCCAGCAGTGGAACACCCAGGGGAAAAATGAACACTGAAGCTTTCTTT. Its protein is CASSGTPRGKMNTEAFF.

The DNA for the CDR3 is TGTGCCAGCAGCGTACAGGGGGGTGACACTGAAGCTTTCTTT. As protein: CASSVQGGDTEAFF. The chain joins TRBV7-9 to TRBJ1-1; 8 bases are shared with TRBD1. CDR1 is SEHNR, CDR2 FQNEAQ, per germline (reference sequence). Trimming at V came to 5 bases and at J to 3 bases, leaving 5 bases not matched to a gene. The CDR3 extends over 14 amino acids.

The chain combines TRBV5-1 with TRBJ2-6; 7 nucleotides agree with TRBD1. Germline assignment: CDR1 SGHRS and CDR2 YFSETQ. V was clipped by 4 bases and J by 4 bases; unmatched bases: 8. There are 16 residues in the CDR3. The CDR3 reads CASSRGPGQGANVLTF. The CDR3 nucleotides read TGCGCCAGCAGCCGTGGCCCGGGACAGGGGGCCAACGTCCTGACTTTC.

The J gene is TRBJ2-1, the V gene TRBV18, with D possibly matching TRBD2 (5 bases). From germline, CDR1 is KGHSH and CDR2 LQKENI. V dropped 1 base and J dropped 6 bases, with 13 bases sitting between them. This CDR3 contains 15 residues. CDR3 sequence (DNA): TGTGCCAGCTCACCACTTAGCGCTAGCTCCAATGAGCAGTTCTTC. It codes for CASSPLSASSNEQFF.

The chain couples TRBV5-6 to TRBJ1-6, with 10 bases that match TRBD1. Germline V gene sequence: CDR1 SGHDT, CDR2 YYEEEE. After removal of 3 bases from V and 10 bases from J, the junction contained 7 bases not matched to a gene. The CDR3 has 15 amino acids. CDR3 nucleotide sequence: TGTGCCAGCAGCTCCCGGGACAGGGGTGTCTCACCCCTCCACTTT. It is translated as CASSSRDRGVSPLHF.

This sequence joins TRBV7-9 and TRBJ2-2; D remains unclear. This CDR3 contains 13 residues. V was pared by 2 bases and J by 3 bases, with 4 bases between. CDR1 is SEHNR and CDR2 is FQNEAQ in the germline V gene (reference sequence). In DNA, the CDR3 is TGTGCCAGCAGCTTAACGGACACCGGGGAGCTGTTTTTT. Residues: CASSLTDTGELFF.

The V gene is TRBV19, the J gene TRBJ1-4; TRBD1 aligns across 10 bases. The CDR3 is 15 amino acids. The germline gives CDR1 LNHDA, CDR2 SQIVND (reference sequence). J gave up 5 bases and V 6 bases, and 6 bases lay outside the gene matches. CDR3: CASRWPGQGNEKLFF. The DNA for the CDR3 is TGTGCCAGTAGATGGCCGGGACAGGGGAATGAAAAACTGTTTTTT.